This entry lists 23 T cell receptor beta chains sequenced from one sample in a study of T cells in severe cutaneous drug reactions. Sequenced patients had Stevens-Johnson syndrome or toxic epidermal necrolysis caused by carbamazepine. Libraries were made by iRepertoire multiplex PCR with TCR subtype-specific primers for bulk and single-cell sequencing. TCRdb re-called the multiplex PCR reads; every CDR3 protein appears as one record, without DNA. Its listing shows about 21,000 distinct CDR3 sequences. Sequenced sample: PBMCs. Receptor source: a human donor with toxic epidermal necrolysis, a severe cutaneous drug reaction.

The chain couples TRBV7-2 to TRBJ2-1; the TCRdb D gene call, TRBD1, has no DNA to confirm it. This CDR3 has 14 amino acids. CDR1 is SGHTA and CDR2 is FQGNSA in the germline V gene. The CDR3 loop reads CASSRDRGPNEQFF.

This clonotype ranks as medium-sized in terms of frequency. V gene TRBV6-1 combines with J gene TRBJ2-1. Germline CDR1 and CDR2: MNHNS and SASEGT. This CDR3 comprises 13 residues. The CDR3 is CASYSLSYNEQFF.

The rearrangement links TRBV6-5 to TRBJ2-7; absent DNA, TCRdb's TRBD1 call cannot be checked. This CDR3 is 17 amino acids long. The germline V gene encodes CDR1 MNHEY and CDR2 SVGAGI. The CDR3 here is CASSYFETGLFFYEQYF.

J is TRBJ1-2 and V is TRBV20-1; lacking DNA, the TRBD1 call made by TCRdb goes unchecked. Germline V gives CDR1 DFQATT, CDR2 SNEGSKA (reference sequence). This CDR3 is 14 amino acids long. CDR3 in amino acids: CSALDGPAPGGYTF.

The rearrangement uses TRBV6-1 and TRBJ2-5; without DNA, the TCRdb call of TRBD2 cannot be checked. The CDR3 loop spans 16 amino acids. Germline CDR1 and CDR2: MNHNS and SASEGT. CDR3 sequence: CASSVRYSGSTETQYF.

The chain combines TRBV12-3 or TRBV12-4 with TRBJ1-1. CDR3 length: 13 amino acids. CDR3 in amino acids: CASSLTLPSEAFF.

This clonotype is identified as medium-sized from frequency. The chain recombines TRBV2 with TRBJ2-7. The CDR3 covers 14 residues. CDR1 and CDR2 from the germline V gene are SNHLY and FYNNEI. CDR3 region: CASSDTVNSYEQYF.

The CDR3 loop reads CASSGGGGYSNQPQHF. The V call is TRBV2, the J call TRBJ1-5. The CDR3 spans 16 residues. The V gene's germline CDR1 is SNHLY and CDR2 FYNNEI.

This rearrangement joins TRBV28 to TRBJ2-7; lacking DNA, the TRBD2 call made by TCRdb goes unchecked. This CDR3 has 15 residues. Germline CDR1 MDHEN, CDR2 SYDVKM. The CDR3 region is CASSLGGQRSGEQYF.

This clonotype counts as medium-sized (0.01 to 0.1%) by frequency. The chain combines TRBV30 with TRBJ1-3. The germline CDR1 and CDR2 sequences are GTSNPN and SVGIG (reference sequence). This CDR3 comprises 16 residues. The CDR3 loop reads CAWSPAGEMAGNTIYF.

By frequency, this clonotype registers medium-sized. This rearrangement joins TRBV30 to TRBJ2-1. CDR3 length: 14 amino acids. Germline V gives CDR1 GTSNPN, CDR2 SVGIG (reference sequence). This CDR3 reads CACFGCSRHNEQFF.

V gene TRBV27 combines with J gene TRBJ2-2; no DNA is available, so the TRBD2 call from TCRdb remains unchecked. Looked up from germline, CDR1 is MNHEY and CDR2 is SMNVEV (reference sequence). The CDR3 is 13 residues long. The CDR3 sequence: CASSLSAGGELFF.

Judged by frequency, this clonotype is medium-sized. The chain has TRBV2 and TRBJ2-7; TCRdb outputs TRBD1, but without DNA this stays unchecked. CDR3 size: 12 residues. The V gene's germline CDR1 is SNHLY and CDR2 FYNNEI. CDR3 in amino acids: CASIYGGYEQYF.

This chain connects TRBV12-3 or TRBV12-4 to TRBJ2-1; TCRdb calls TRBD2, which cannot be checked without DNA. The CDR3 covers 19 residues. The CDR3 loop is CASSLAPGLAGGKYNEQFF.

This chain joins TRBV9 and TRBJ2-7; TCRdb outputs TRBD1, but without DNA this stays unchecked. The CDR3 is 13 residues long. Germline V gene data show CDR1 as SGDLS and CDR2 as YYNGEE. The CDR3 loop is CASSPPSSYEQYF. The variable domain in full, completed from reference TRBV9 and TRBJ2-7, reads DSGVTQTPKHLITATGQRVTLRCSPRSGDLSVYWYQQSLDQGLQFLIQYYNGEERAKGNILERFSAQQFPDLHSELNLSSLELGDSALYFCASSPPSSYEQYFGPGTRLTVT.

The chain uses TRBV12-5 and TRBJ2-5; TCRdb outputs TRBD1, but without DNA this stays unchecked. This CDR3 is 14 amino acids long. Per germline, CDR1 LGHNT and CDR2 FRNRAP. CDR3 protein: CASGIDRGIETQYF.

V is TRBV2 and J is TRBJ1-5; TCRdb proposes TRBD1, but this gene call is untestable without DNA. Looked up from germline, CDR1 is SNHLY and CDR2 is FYNNEI. The CDR3 loop spans 13 amino acids. The CDR3 is CASSRQTNQPQHF.

This rearrangement joins TRBV9 to TRBJ2-7; the D call of TRBD2 rests on TCRdb alone, since no DNA is present to check it. Per germline, CDR1 SGDLS and CDR2 YYNGEE. The CDR3 sequence is 16 residues long. The CDR3 loop reads CASSVGLAGGQNEQYF.

The chain carries TRBV25-1 and TRBJ1-2. The CDR3 length is 14 residues. Germline V gene lookup returns CDR1 MGHDK and CDR2 SYGVNS. CDR3 residues: CASSESGGGNGYTF.

This rearrangement joins TRBV7-2 to TRBJ1-3. Germline assignment: CDR1 SGHTA and CDR2 FQGNSA. This CDR3 has 14 amino acids. CDR3 protein: CASSLDSLRNTIYF.

This clonotype is labeled medium-sized based on frequency. The chain uses TRBV6-5 and TRBJ1-1; the TCRdb D gene call, TRBD1, has no DNA to confirm it. The CDR3 contains 14 residues. Looked up from germline, CDR1 is MNHEY and CDR2 is SVGAGI. CDR3 protein: CASSWGNVGTEAFF.

CDR3 loop: CASSLLQGPEAFF. The chain carries TRBV5-1 and TRBJ1-1; without DNA, the TCRdb call of TRBD1 cannot be checked. Germline CDR1 reads SGHRS; CDR2 reads YFSETQ. This CDR3 has 13 amino acids.

This chain links TRBV4-1 with TRBJ1-5; TCRdb calls TRBD1, which cannot be checked without DNA. This CDR3 is built from 18 residues. Germline CDR1 is MGHRA and CDR2 is YSYEKL. The CDR3 spells CASSQKPPGGDSNQPQHF.